This T cell receptor (beta chain) was captured in a study of shared clonotypes between healthy human individuals. Study-wide results and caveats: Sampling covered blood only; tissue repertoires likely differ. Naive CD4 clonotypes were shared across a handful of donors at roughly 5%.

On sorted subsets, replicate PCRs used 150 to 250 ng DNA, or 25,000 to 35,000 T cell genomes. Assay: immunoSEQ multiplex PCR; the TCRdb copy retains only in-frame clones and omits some. Of 1.4 million or so clones in the sample, 98% to 99% were seen once. In the case of this clone: No antigen is known for it.

The J segment lost 2 bases and the V segment lost 4 bases, leaving 9 bases of the junction unmatched. Germline loops: CDR1 SGHNT, CDR2 YYREEE (reference sequence). The CDR3 has 15 amino acids. The V call is TRBV5-4, the J call TRBJ2-7; 7 nucleotides agree with TRBD2. Sequenced sample: naive CD4+ T cells sorted from blood. The subset denotes: CD45RA+ positively selected. The sequence was obtained from a young man in good health. The CDR3 DNA reads as TGTGCCAGCAGCCCCCCGGGAGGACTCCCCTACGAGCAGTACTTC. This encodes CASSPPGGLPYEQYF.